Sequencing of this TCR beta chain was carried out in a study of blood T cell repertoires in COVID-19. Per the study methods: Reference gene primers were amplified, and this amplification served to estimate nucleated cell counts. This table comes from immunoSEQ multiplex PCR, and its TCRdb copy is limited to in-frame clones, with some not included. V and J calls plus clone size are reproduced from that table; the DNA served to infer D and trimming. The sample yields roughly 330,000 clones, about nine tenths seen once. Participants had their cohort set by participant-reported clinical history. The study counted Cohort 3 donors as recovered given two negative PCRs, clearance, or symptom resolution. Germline assignment: CDR1 SEHNR and CDR2 FQNEAQ (reference sequence). CDR3 length: 15 residues. The junction had 10 bases not matched to a gene; V was cut back by 5 bases and J by 7 bases.

The chain combines TRBV7-9 with TRBJ1-4; 7 bases align to TRBD1. The TCR was taken from a woman between 18 and 29 years old who had recovered from COVID-19. The sample was PBMCs or T cells enriched from blood (not recorded which). CDR3 DNA: TGTGCCAGCAGCGGGAGAGCCAGGGGGAGTGAAAAACTGTTTTTT. It is translated as CASSGRARGSEKLFF.